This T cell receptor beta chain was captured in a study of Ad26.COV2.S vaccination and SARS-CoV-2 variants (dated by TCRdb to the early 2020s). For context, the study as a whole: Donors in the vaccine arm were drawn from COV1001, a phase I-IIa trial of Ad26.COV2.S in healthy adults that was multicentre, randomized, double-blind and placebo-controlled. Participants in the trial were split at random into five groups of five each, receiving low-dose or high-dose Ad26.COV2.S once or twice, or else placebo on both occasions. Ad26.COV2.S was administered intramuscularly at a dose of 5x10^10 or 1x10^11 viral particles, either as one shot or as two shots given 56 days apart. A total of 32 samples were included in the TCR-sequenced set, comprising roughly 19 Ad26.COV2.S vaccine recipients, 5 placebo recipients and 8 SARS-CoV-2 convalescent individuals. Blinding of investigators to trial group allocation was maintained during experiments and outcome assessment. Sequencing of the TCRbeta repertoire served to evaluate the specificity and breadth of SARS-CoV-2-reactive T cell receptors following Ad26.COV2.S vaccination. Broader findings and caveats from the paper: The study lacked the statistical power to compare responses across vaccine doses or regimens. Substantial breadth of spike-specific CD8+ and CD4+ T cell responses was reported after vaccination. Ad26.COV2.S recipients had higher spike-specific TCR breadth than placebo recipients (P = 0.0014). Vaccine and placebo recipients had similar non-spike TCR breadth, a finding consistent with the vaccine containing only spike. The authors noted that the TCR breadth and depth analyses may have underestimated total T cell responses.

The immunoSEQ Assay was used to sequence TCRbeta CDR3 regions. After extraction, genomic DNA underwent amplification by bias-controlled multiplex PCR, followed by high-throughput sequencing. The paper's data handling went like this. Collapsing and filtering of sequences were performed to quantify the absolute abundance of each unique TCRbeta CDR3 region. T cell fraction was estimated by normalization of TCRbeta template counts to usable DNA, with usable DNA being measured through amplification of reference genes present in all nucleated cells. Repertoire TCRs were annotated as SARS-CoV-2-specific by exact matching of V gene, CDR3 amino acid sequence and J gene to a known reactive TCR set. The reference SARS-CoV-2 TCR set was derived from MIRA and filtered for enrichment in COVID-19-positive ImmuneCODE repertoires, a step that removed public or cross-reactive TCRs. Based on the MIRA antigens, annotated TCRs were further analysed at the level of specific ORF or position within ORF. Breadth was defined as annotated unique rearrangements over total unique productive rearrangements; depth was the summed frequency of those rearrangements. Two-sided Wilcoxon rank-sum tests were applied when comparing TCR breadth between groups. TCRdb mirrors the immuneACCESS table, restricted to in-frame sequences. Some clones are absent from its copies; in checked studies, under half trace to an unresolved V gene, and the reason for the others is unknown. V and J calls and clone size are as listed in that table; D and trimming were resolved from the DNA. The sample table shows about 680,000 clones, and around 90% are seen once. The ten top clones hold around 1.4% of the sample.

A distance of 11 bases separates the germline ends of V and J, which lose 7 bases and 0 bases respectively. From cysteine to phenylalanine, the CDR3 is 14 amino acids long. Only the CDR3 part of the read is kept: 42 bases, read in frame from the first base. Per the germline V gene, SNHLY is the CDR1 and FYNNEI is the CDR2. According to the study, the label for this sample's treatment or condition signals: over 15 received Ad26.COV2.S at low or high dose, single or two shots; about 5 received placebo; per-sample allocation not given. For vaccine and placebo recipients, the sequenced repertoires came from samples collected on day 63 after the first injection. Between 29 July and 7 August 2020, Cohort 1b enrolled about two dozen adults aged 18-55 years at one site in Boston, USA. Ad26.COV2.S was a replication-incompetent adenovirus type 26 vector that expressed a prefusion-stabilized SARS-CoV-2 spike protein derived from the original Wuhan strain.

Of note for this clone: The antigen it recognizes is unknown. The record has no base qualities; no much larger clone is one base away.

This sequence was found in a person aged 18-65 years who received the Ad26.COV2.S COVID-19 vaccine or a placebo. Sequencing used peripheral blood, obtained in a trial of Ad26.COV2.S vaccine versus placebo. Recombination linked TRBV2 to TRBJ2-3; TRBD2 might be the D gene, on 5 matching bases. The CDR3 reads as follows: CASIGWTSTDTQYF. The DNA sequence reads TGTGCCAGCATTGGGTGGACTAGCACAGATACGCAGTATTTT. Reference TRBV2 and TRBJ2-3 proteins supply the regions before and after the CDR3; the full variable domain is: EPEVTQTPSHQVTQMGQEVILRCVPISNHLYFYWYRQILGQKVEFLVSFYNNEISEKSEIFDDQFSVERPDGSNFTLKIRSTKLEDSAMYFCASIGWTSTDTQYFGPGTRLTVL.